The 10 T cell receptor beta chains below were found in one sample sequenced in a study of memory CD4+ T cells and cytomegalovirus serostatus. The sort gate was single viable CD3+CD4+CD8-CD45RO+ cells for memory CD4+ T cells. Using immunoSEQ multiplex PCR, the repertoire was profiled, and TCRdb retains in-frame clones only, with some absent. The sample has just under 65,000 clones, roughly 80% seen once. The sequenced sample consisted of memory CD4+ T cells from blood. These receptors came from an adult in good health and CMV-seronegative.

The chain combines TRBV5-6 with TRBJ2-7, with D possibly being TRBD1 (5 bases). The CDR3 has 15 amino acids. V lost 0 bases, J lost 2 bases, and 12 bases lay in between. In germline, CDR1 is SGHDT, CDR2 YYEEEE. CDR3 loop: CASSLGAGIPYEQYF. The CDR3 nucleotides read TGTGCCAGCAGCTTGGGGGCAGGGATCCCCTACGAGCAGTACTTC.

This clone has a single count. The rearrangement uses TRBV30 and TRBJ2-6, with no clear D. The V gene lost 4 bases and the J gene lost 2 bases, with 3 bases spanning the gap. The V gene's germline CDR1 is GTSNPN and CDR2 SVGIG (reference sequence). The CDR3 is 12 residues long. CDR3 coding DNA: TGTGCCTGGACAACTGGGGCCAACGTCCTGACTTTC. Encoded protein: CAWTTGANVLTF.

V usage is TRBV19 and J usage is TRBJ2-2, with D tentatively TRBD2 (5 bases). The CDR3 contains 15 residues. The V end was cut by 3 bases, the J end by 3 bases, with 11 bases between. CDR1 is LNHDA and CDR2 is SQIVND in the germline V gene (reference sequence). The CDR3 DNA is TGTGCCAGTAGTATTGAGGCTAGCTACACCGGGGAGCTGTTTTTT. Translation gives CASSIEASYTGELFF.

This chain links TRBV28 with TRBJ2-7; perhaps D is TRBD1 or TRBD2 (5 bases each). Trimming removed 5 bases from V and 5 bases from J, with 10 bases in between. Germline assignment: CDR1 MDHEN and CDR2 SYDVKM. The CDR3 runs 12 residues. The chain's CDR3 is CASSPRGDEQYF. CDR3 coding DNA: TGTGCCAGCAGTCCGAGGGGTGACGAGCAGTACTTC.

CDR3 in amino acids: CASSAQAGSTDTQYF. The CDR3 DNA reads as TGTGCCAGCAGCGCCCAAGCGGGAAGCACAGATACGCAGTATTTT. V usage is TRBV9 and J usage is TRBJ2-3, with TRBD2 identical over 7 bases. Trimming took 3 bases from V and 0 from J; bases not matched to a gene: 4. This CDR3 has 15 amino acids. The germline V gene encodes CDR1 SGDLS and CDR2 YYNGEE.

This clone was seen only a few times. The chain recombines TRBV6-5 with TRBJ1-6; D is undetermined. Germline assignment: CDR1 MNHEY and CDR2 SVGAGI. V lost 6 bases, J lost 8 bases, and 17 bases lay in between. CDR3 length equals 15 residues. DNA for the CDR3: TGTGCCAGCAGGAGGGAACTTCGGAGAGATTCACCCCTCCACTTT. Encoded protein: CASRRELRRDSPLHF.

The rearrangement links TRBV6-5 to TRBJ1-5; D remains unclear. Germline loops: CDR1 MNHEY, CDR2 SVGAGI. The CDR3 runs 13 residues. The V end was cut by 5 bases, the J end by 8 bases, with 13 bases between. Written as DNA, the CDR3 is TGTGCCAGCAGTCCGACCGGCAGTGAGCCCCAGCATTTT. This sequence encodes CASSPTGSEPQHF.

This clone has just one count. V gene TRBV7-2 combines with J gene TRBJ1-1, with 8 bases aligning to TRBD1. Germline V gene lookup returns CDR1 SGHTA and CDR2 FQGNSA. CDR3 length: 15 amino acids. V was clipped by 2 bases and J by 4 bases; unmatched bases: 6. CDR3 amino acids: CASSLQTGDTTEAFF. The DNA of the CDR3 is TGTGCCAGCAGCTTACAGACAGGGGATACCACTGAAGCTTTCTTT.

The rearrangement links TRBV18 to TRBJ1-4; 8 nucleotides agree with TRBD1. Germline V lookup: CDR1 KGHSH, CDR2 LQKENI. This CDR3 has 15 residues. Trimming removed 3 bases from V and 4 bases from J; junction bases left unmatched: 4. The CDR3 DNA sequence: TGTGCCAGCTCACCTGGGACAGGACTTAATGAAAAACTGTTTTTT. This encodes CASSPGTGLNEKLFF.

V usage is TRBV6-1 and J usage is TRBJ1-6, with 8 bases fitting TRBD1. The CDR3 covers 13 residues. With 4 bases clipped from V and 7 bases from J, the junction kept 0 bases outside the gene matches. Germline assignment: CDR1 MNHNS and CDR2 SASEGT. The CDR3 loop is CASSGQGNSPLHF. The CDR3 coding sequence is TGTGCCAGCAGTGGACAGGGGAATTCACCCCTCCACTTT.